Sequencing of this TCR beta chain was carried out in a study of response to subunit inactivated influenza vaccine. Study-wide results and caveats: Each seasonal flu vaccination may recruit only limited new T cells, authors suggested.

Per germline, CDR1 SGHAT and CDR2 FQNNGV. Between the trimmed V and J ends, which lost 3 bases and 7 bases, there was a span of 10 bases. CDR3 length equals 14 residues. TCRdb reprocessed the RT-PCR reads with MiXCR, giving one entry per CDR3 protein. This table has 170,000 or so distinct CDR3 sequences, over 8.5% appearing once. In this sample, this clonotype turned up many times. Its target is not known. The chain combines TRBV11-2 with TRBJ1-6; D is uncertain. The sequencing used CD8+ T cells sorted from PBMCs, collected roughly 24 months after vaccination. This TCR was sampled from a man in his fifties or sixties who received an inactivated influenza vaccine. The CDR3 spells CASSFGVGNSPLHF. The CDR3 DNA is TGTGCCAGCAGCTTCGGGGTTGGGAATTCACCCCTCCACTTT.